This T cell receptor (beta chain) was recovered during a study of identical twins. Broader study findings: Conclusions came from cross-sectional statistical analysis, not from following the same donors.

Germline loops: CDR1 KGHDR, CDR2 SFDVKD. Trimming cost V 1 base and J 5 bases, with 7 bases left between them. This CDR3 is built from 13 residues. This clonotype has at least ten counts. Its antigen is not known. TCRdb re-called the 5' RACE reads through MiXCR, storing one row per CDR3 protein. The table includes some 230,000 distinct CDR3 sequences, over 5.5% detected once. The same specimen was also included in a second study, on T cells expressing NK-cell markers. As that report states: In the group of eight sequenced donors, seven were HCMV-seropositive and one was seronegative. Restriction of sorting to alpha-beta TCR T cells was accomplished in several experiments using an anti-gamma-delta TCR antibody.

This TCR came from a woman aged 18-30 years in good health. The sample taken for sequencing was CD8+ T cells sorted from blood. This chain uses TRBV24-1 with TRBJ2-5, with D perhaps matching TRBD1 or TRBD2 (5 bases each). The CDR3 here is CATSDLWGETQYF. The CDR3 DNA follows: TGTGCCACCAGTGATTTATGGGGGGAGACCCAGTACTTC.